This entry concerns a single T cell receptor (beta chain). Its antigen is not identified. Trimming removed 8 bases at V and 0 bases at J, with 17 bases between. The CDR3 extends over 17 amino acids. CDR1 and CDR2 (germline): KGHSH, LQKENI. This entry is derived from a study of cytomegalovirus exposure and HLA in healthy donors. Study findings and constraints: Donors were assumed by presence/absence analyses to have roughly uniform sequencing depth. The study designated 164 TCR beta chains cytomegalovirus-associated. Usually a TCR sequence was rare, but some public TCRs were found in many donors.

The PCR made use of 60 Vbeta and 13 Jbeta primers. Libraries were prepared by immunoSEQ multiplex PCR; TCRdb keeps only in-frame clonotypes and omits some of them. The profile covers roughly 100,000 clones, with almost 70% appearing a single time and roughly 3.2% taken by the ten largest. Sample: PBMCs. The TCR was taken from a man younger than 40 in good health and CMV-seronegative. V usage is TRBV18 and J usage is TRBJ2-6; D is perhaps TRBD1 (6 bases). The CDR3 protein is CASADLVGGSGANVLTF. DNA of the CDR3: TGTGCCAGCGCGGATTTAGTAGGGGGCTCTGGGGCCAACGTCCTGACTTTC. The variable domain in full, with the rest retrieved from reference TRBV18 and TRBJ2-6, is NAGVMQNPRHLVRRRGQEARLRCSPMKGHSHVYWYRQLPEEGLKFMVYLQKENIIDESGMPKERFSAEFPKEGPSILRIQQVVRGDSAAYFCASADLVGGSGANVLTFGAGSRLTVL.